One sample yielded the 23 T cell receptor beta chains listed below, sequenced in a study of beta chain features in type 1 diabetes. The whole isolated RNA underwent reverse transcription, so sequencing captured expressed TCRB transcripts. Clones were read by immunoSEQ multiplex PCR, and TCRdb kept only the in-frame ones, dropping some. The sample holds 200,000 to 250,000 clones, around an eighth seen once. Sample: naive CD4+ T cells from blood. All receptors come from a woman aged 40 to 50 in good health.

The chain links TRBV9 to TRBJ1-2; 12 nucleotides match TRBD1. Germline CDR1 SGDLS, CDR2 YYNGEE. The CDR3 runs to 15 residues. J lost 2 bases, V lost 3 bases, and 2 bases had no gene match. DNA of the CDR3: TGTGCCAGCAGCGCGGGACAGGGGGCAAACTATGGCTACACCTTC. This gives the protein CASSAGQGANYGYTF.

The chain joins TRBV5-1 to TRBJ1-5; 7 bases match TRBD1. The CDR3 consists of 15 residues. J lost 4 bases, V lost 0 bases, and 4 bases had no gene match. The V gene's germline CDR1 is SGHRS and CDR2 YFSETQ. CDR3 amino acids: CASSLGQGVNQPQHF. The CDR3 region has the DNA TGCGCCAGCAGCTTGGGACAGGGCGTGAATCAGCCCCAGCATTTT.

The chain carries TRBV5-1 and TRBJ2-5, with 9 bases fitting TRBD2. V lost 0 bases, J lost 2 bases, and 8 bases stayed unmatched. The length of the CDR3 is 17 residues. Germline V lookup: CDR1 SGHRS, CDR2 YFSETQ. The CDR3 DNA reads TGCGCCAGCAGCTTGGTGGCTAGCGGGACCCTGCAAGAGACCCAGTACTTC. The encoded protein is CASSLVASGTLQETQYF.

This clone occurred a few times. The gene calls are TRBV7-2 and TRBJ2-7; D gene unclear. CDR3 length: 18 amino acids. Trimming pared 7 bases from V and 1 base from J, leaving 26 bases between. Germline V gene lookup returns CDR1 SGHTA and CDR2 FQGNSA. The CDR3 region is CASTPRMGRTTGSYEQYF. Here the CDR3 DNA reads TGTGCCAGCACGCCCCGGATGGGCCGAACCACCGGTTCCTACGAGCAGTACTTC.

In this sample, this clone turned up a few times. The chain carries TRBV2 and TRBJ1-2; D ambiguous. V was pared by 2 bases and J by 6 bases, with 13 bases between. The CDR3 consists of 14 residues. Germline V gene data show CDR1 as SNHLY and CDR2 as FYNNEI. The CDR3 bases are TGTGCCAGCAGTGAATTAGCGGGGTTGGATGGCTACACCTTC. This sequence encodes CASSELAGLDGYTF.

The chain employs TRBV5-1 and TRBJ1-6, with D perhaps matching TRBD1 (5 bases). The CDR3 has 15 residues. Trimming removed 5 bases from V and 10 bases from J, with 19 bases in between. CDR1 is SGHRS, CDR2 YFSETQ, per germline. The CDR3 region is CASSLVQGVGSPLHF. Written as DNA, the CDR3 is TGCGCCAGCAGTCTGGTGCAGGGTGTTGGGTCACCCCTCCACTTT.

The chain uses TRBV4-3 and TRBJ1-6; 8 bases agree with TRBD1. Per the germline V gene, CDR1 is LGHNA and CDR2 is YSLEER. Trimming took 4 bases from V and 9 from J; bases not matched to a gene: 8. The CDR3 extends over 15 amino acids. CDR3 nucleotides: TGCGCCAGCAGCCCTGGACAGGGAGAGATTTCACCCCTCCACTTT. Its protein is CASSPGQGEISPLHF.

This clone was counted between two and nine times. V gene TRBV27 combines with J gene TRBJ1-4, with TRBD1 matching 8 bases. Trimming took 6 bases from V and 8 from J; bases not matched to a gene: 11. CDR1 is MNHEY, CDR2 SMNVEV, per germline (reference sequence). This CDR3 is 15 amino acids long. The DNA of the CDR3 is TGTGCCAGCAGACATGACAGGGGCCGGGGGGAAAAACTGTTTTTT. Its translation: CASRHDRGRGEKLFF.

This clone was seen just once. The V call is TRBV5-6, the J call TRBJ1-1; 11 bases map to TRBD1. Germline CDR1 SGHDT, CDR2 YYEEEE. The length of the CDR3 is 16 residues. V was pared by 3 bases and J by 1 base, with 5 bases of the junction left unmatched. The CDR3 nucleotides are TGTGCCAGCAGCTGGGGGGACAGGGGGTGGAACACTGAAGCTTTCTTT. It yields the protein CASSWGDRGWNTEAFF.

This clone was counted many times. This sequence joins TRBV5-4 and TRBJ2-3; D is unresolved. The CDR3 consists of 12 residues. Germline-derived CDR1 and CDR2 are SGHNT and YYREEE (reference sequence). Trimming took 0 bases from V and 3 from J, leaving 2 bases between them. As DNA, the CDR3 is TGTGCCAGCAGCTTGGCGACAGATACGCAGTATTTT. The encoded protein is CASSLATDTQYF.

CDR3 region: CASVSGPRSRGGVETQYF. CDR3 in DNA: TGTGCCAGCGTCTCGGGCCCAAGGAGTCGCGGGGGGGTCGAGACCCAGTACTTC. V and J are TRBV2 and TRBJ2-5, with 9 bases identical to TRBD2. Germline V gene data show CDR1 as SNHLY and CDR2 as FYNNEI. The CDR3 length is 18 residues. J lost 5 bases, V lost 8 bases, and 21 bases had no gene match.

V is TRBV2 and J is TRBJ1-5, with TRBD1 as a possible D gene (6 bases). The CDR3 has 14 residues. V lost 7 bases and J lost 0, with 10 bases in between. Germline V lookup: CDR1 SNHLY, CDR2 FYNNEI. The CDR3: CASTRTDSNQPQHF. Written as DNA, the CDR3 is TGTGCCAGCACCCGGACAGATAGCAATCAGCCCCAGCATTTT. Complete variable domain (other parts from reference TRBV2 and TRBJ1-5): EPEVTQTPSHQVTQMGQEVILRCVPISNHLYFYWYRQILGQKVEFLVSFYNNEISEKSEIFDDQFSVERPDGSNFTLKIRSTKLEDSAMYFCASTRTDSNQPQHFGDGTRLSIL.

This clone has only a few counts. This chain links TRBV19 with TRBJ2-3; TRBD2 matches 10 bases. The CDR3 sequence is 15 residues long. Unmatched junction bases numbered 8, after V lost 5 bases and J lost 6 bases. The V gene's germline CDR1 is LNHDA and CDR2 SQIVND (reference sequence). For the CDR3, the DNA is TGTGCCAGTAGTGGACTAGCGGCCCTAGAGGATACGCAGTATTTT. This encodes CASSGLAALEDTQYF.

In the case of this clone: One end of the junction does not line up with germline, which may come from a read error. The chain has TRBV5-6 and TRBJ1-1, with unresolved D. Germline-derived CDR1 and CDR2 are SGHDT and YYEEEE. The CDR3 is made up of 11 amino acids. The DNA for the CDR3 is TGTGCCAGCACCTTGAACACTGAAGCTTTCTTT. Translating it yields CASTLNTEAFF. Supplemented by reference TRBV5-6 and TRBJ1-1, the full variable domain reads DAGVTQSPTHLIKTRGQQVTLRCSPKSGHDTVSWYQQALGQGPQFIFQYYEEEERQRGNFPDRFSGHQFPNYSSELNVNALLLGDSALYLCASTLNTEAFFGQGTRLTVV.

This clone was detected only a few times. The V and J genes are TRBV27 and TRBJ2-1, with D possibly TRBD1 on 5 matching bases. With 6 bases removed from V and 6 bases from J, the gap between germline ends came to 21 bases. The CDR3 covers 16 residues. Germline V gene sequence: CDR1 MNHEY, CDR2 SMNVEV (reference sequence). The CDR3 nucleotides read TGTGCCAGCAGAGCACAAGACCGACAGTTCCGCAATGAGCAGTTCTTC. It is translated as CASRAQDRQFRNEQFF.

This clone appeared a few times. V and J are TRBV28 and TRBJ1-2; D perhaps matches TRBD1 (6 bases). V gave up 3 bases and J gave up 2 bases, with 10 bases separating them. Germline loops: CDR1 MDHEN, CDR2 SYDVKM. CDR3 length equals 14 residues. CDR3 nucleotides: TGTGCCAGCAGTTTGGGGGACACCAACTATGGCTACACCTTC. Translated: CASSLGDTNYGYTF.

This clone was counted between two and nine times. The genes are TRBV6-6 and TRBJ1-6, with TRBD1 identical over 7 bases. Germline CDR1 is MNHNY and CDR2 is SVGAGI (reference sequence). This CDR3 is built from 16 residues. The trim removed 2 bases at V and 6 bases at J, leaving 7 bases unmatched. This CDR3 is CASSYVIGDSNSPLHF. In DNA form, the CDR3 reads TGTGCCAGCAGTTACGTAATTGGGGACAGTAATTCACCCCTCCACTTT.

The rearrangement joins TRBV2 to TRBJ2-2, with 12 bases lining up with TRBD2. Germline CDR1 reads SNHLY; CDR2 reads FYNNEI. The CDR3 is 16 amino acids. J was trimmed by 1 base and V by 6 bases; bases with no gene match: 3. CDR3 residues: CASRGLAGLNTGELFF. The CDR3 DNA reads as TGTGCCAGCAGAGGACTAGCGGGGCTGAACACCGGGGAGCTGTTTTTT.

CDR3 region: CSVEGQTHNYGYTF. CDR3 DNA sequence: TGCAGCGTTGAGGGTCAGACACATAACTATGGCTACACCTTC. The chain recombines TRBV29-1 with TRBJ1-2, with D hard to call. V dropped 3 bases and J dropped 1 base, with 12 bases sitting between them. Germline loops: CDR1 SQVTM, CDR2 ANQGSEA. This CDR3 is 14 amino acids long.

The chain combines TRBV5-8 with TRBJ2-2; D unclear. The CDR3 is 11 amino acids. CDR1 is SGHTS, CDR2 YDEGEE, per germline. V lost 6 bases to trimming and J lost 5 bases, with 5 bases between them. The CDR3 loop reads CASKRTGELFF. Written as DNA, the CDR3 is TGTGCCAGCAAGAGGACCGGGGAGCTGTTTTTT.

This clone was counted between two and nine times. The chain is built from TRBV19 and TRBJ2-2; D remains ambiguous. V dropped 5 bases and J dropped 0 bases, with 7 bases sitting between them. The germline V gene has CDR1 LNHDA and CDR2 SQIVND (reference sequence). The CDR3 contains 14 residues. In DNA, the CDR3 is TGTGCCAGTAGTCGCGGCCCGAACACCGGGGAGCTGTTTTTT. Its translation: CASSRGPNTGELFF. The entire variable domain, with the rest obtained from reference TRBV19 and TRBJ2-2, is as follows: DGGITQSPKYLFRKEGQNVTLSCEQNLNHDAMYWYRQDPGQGLRLIYYSQIVNDFQKGDIAEGYSVSREKKESFPLTVTSAQKNPTAFYLCASSRGPNTGELFFGEGSRLTVL.

V usage is TRBV28 and J usage is TRBJ1-2; D is perhaps TRBD1 (6 bases). Trimming took off 4 bases at V and 6 bases at J, with 9 bases between the two ends. CDR1 and CDR2 from the germline V gene are MDHEN and SYDVKM. The length of the CDR3 is 12 residues. The CDR3: CASSYRTDGYTF. CDR3 nucleotide sequence: TGTGCCAGCAGTTACCGGACAGATGGCTACACCTTC.

This clone has only a few counts. The V call is TRBV4-1, the J call TRBJ2-2; weak D call: TRBD2 (5 bases). Trimming took off 0 bases at V and 5 bases at J, with 10 bases between the two ends. The length of the CDR3 is 15 residues. CDR1 and CDR2 from the germline V gene are MGHRA and YSYEKL. Written as DNA, the CDR3 is TGCGCCAGCAGCCAAGAGAGGACTGCTACCGGGGAGCTGTTTTTT. Translation: CASSQERTATGELFF.